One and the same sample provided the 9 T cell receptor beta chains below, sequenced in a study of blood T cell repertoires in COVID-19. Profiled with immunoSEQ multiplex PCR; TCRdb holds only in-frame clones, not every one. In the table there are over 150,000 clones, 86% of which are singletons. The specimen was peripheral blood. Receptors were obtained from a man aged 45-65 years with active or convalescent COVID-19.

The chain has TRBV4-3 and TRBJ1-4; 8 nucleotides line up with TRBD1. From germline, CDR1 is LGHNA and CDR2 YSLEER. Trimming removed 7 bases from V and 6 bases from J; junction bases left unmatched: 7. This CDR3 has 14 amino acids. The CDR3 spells CASKIQGGDEKLFF. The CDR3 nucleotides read TGCGCCAGCAAAATACAGGGGGGGGATGAAAAACTGTTTTTT.

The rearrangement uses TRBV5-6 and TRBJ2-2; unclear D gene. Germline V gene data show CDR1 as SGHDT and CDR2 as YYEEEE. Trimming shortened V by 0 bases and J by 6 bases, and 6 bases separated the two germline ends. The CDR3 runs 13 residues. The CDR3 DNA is TGTGCCAGCAGCTTGGCCTTCGCCGGGGAGCTGTTTTTT. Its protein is CASSLAFAGELFF.

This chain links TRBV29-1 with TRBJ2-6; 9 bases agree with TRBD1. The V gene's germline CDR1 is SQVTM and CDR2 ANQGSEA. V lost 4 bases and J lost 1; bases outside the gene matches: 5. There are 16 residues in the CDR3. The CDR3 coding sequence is TGCAGCGTTGCCGGACAGGGGATGTCTGGGGCCAACGTCCTGACTTTC. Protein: CSVAGQGMSGANVLTF. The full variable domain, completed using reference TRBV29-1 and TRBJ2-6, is SAVISQKPSRDICQRGTSLTIQCQVDSQVTMMFWYRQQPGQSLTLIATANQGSEATYESGFVIDKFPISRPNLTFSTLTVSNMSPEDSSIYLCSVAGQGMSGANVLTFGAGSRLTVL.

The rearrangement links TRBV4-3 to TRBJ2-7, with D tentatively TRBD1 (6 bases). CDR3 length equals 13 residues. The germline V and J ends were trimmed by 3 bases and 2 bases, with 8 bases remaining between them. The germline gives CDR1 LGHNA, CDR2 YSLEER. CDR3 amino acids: CASSQGAPYEQYF. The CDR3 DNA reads TGCGCCAGCAGCCAGGGGGCCCCCTACGAGCAGTACTTC.

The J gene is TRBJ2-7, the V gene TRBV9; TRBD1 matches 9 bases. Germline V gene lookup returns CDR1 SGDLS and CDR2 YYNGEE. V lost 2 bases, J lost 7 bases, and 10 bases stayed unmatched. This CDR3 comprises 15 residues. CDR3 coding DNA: TGTGCCAGCAGCGTGGCTGGGACAGGGCAAGAGGAGCAGTACTTC. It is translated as CASSVAGTGQEEQYF.

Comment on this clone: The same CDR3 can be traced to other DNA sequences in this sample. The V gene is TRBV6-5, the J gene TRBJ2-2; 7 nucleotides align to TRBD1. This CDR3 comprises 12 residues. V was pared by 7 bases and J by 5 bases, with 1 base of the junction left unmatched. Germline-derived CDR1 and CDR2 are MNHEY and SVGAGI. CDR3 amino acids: CASTRGTGELFF. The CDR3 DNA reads TGTGCCAGCACCAGGGGGACCGGGGAGCTGTTTTTT.

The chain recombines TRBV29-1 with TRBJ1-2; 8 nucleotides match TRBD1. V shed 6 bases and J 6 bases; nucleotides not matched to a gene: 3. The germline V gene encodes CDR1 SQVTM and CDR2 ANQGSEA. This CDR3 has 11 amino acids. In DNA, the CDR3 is TGCAGCGTCCCAGGGGGCAATGGCTACACCTTC. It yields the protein CSVPGGNGYTF.

The CDR3 spells CASSLVLAGYNEQFF. CDR3 coding DNA: TGCGCCAGCAGCTTGGTACTAGCGGGATACAATGAGCAGTTCTTC. The chain carries TRBV5-1 and TRBJ2-1, with 10 bases fitting TRBD2. Germline V gene lookup returns CDR1 SGHRS and CDR2 YFSETQ. V shed 0 bases and J 4 bases; nucleotides not matched to a gene: 1. The CDR3 is 15 residues long.

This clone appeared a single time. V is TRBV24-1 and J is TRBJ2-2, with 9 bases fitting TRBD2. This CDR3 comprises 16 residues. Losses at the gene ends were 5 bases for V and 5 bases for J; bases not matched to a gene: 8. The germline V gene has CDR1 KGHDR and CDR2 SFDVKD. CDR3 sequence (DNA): TGTGCCACCAGTGGAGCGGGGGGATCTGGGACCGGGGAGCTGTTTTTT. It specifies CATSGAGGSGTGELFF.